This TCR beta chain was obtained from a study of blood T cell repertoires in COVID-19. In the study overall: Samples of COVID-19 (acute and convalescent) were obtained from the United States, Italy and Spain.

Measured with immunoSEQ multiplex PCR; TCRdb has only the in-frame clones, and not every one. This table holds more than 75,000 clones, around 90% found once. CDR3 length equals 15 residues. Germline V gene sequence: CDR1 SNHLY, CDR2 FYNNEI. V shed 8 bases, J shed 3 bases, and the junction held 7 bases outside the gene matches. The source of this sequence is a man in his fifties with acute or convalescent COVID-19. The specimen sequenced was peripheral blood. The chain combines TRBV2 with TRBJ1-1, with 12 bases matching TRBD1. The CDR3 region is CASAGTGGADTEAFF. The DNA for the CDR3 is TGTGCCAGCGCCGGGACAGGGGGCGCAGACACTGAAGCTTTCTTT.